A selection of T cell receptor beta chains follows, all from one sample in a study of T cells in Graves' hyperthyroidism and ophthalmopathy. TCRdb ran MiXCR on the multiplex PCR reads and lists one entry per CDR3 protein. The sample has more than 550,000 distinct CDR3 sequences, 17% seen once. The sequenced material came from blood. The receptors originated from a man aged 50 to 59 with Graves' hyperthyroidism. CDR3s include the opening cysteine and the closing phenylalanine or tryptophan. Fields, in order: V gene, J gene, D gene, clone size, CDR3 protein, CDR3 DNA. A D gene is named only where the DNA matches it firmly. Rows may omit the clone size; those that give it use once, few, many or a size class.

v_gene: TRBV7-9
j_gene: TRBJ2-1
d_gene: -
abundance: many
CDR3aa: CASSPQVFNEQFF
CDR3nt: TGTGCCAGCAGCCCCCAAGTCTTTAATGAGCAGTTCTTC

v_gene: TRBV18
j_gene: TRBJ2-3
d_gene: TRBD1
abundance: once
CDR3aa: CASSPMSRGQGDTQYF
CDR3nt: TGTGCCAGCTCACCTATGAGCAGGGGGCAGGGAGATACGCAGTATTTT

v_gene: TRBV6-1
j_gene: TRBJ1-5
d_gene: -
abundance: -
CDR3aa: CASSEEGPPISNQPQHF
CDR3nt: TGTGCCAGCAGTGAAGAGGGGCCCCCAATTAGCAATCAGCCCCAGCATTTT

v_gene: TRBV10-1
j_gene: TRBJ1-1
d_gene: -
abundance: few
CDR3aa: CASVPGRLNTEAFF
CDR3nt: TGCGCCAGCGTACCGGGACGGCTGAACACTGAAGCTTTCTTT

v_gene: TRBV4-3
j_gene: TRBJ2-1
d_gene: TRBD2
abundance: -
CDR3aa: CASSQGVAGGSHNEQFF
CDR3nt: TGCGCCAGCAGCCAAGGTGTAGCGGGAGGGAGTCACAATGAGCAGTTCTTC

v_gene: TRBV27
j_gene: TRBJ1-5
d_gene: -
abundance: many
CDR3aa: CASSLALGQPQHF
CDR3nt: TGTGCCAGCAGCCTGGCCCTTGGTCAGCCCCAGCATTTT

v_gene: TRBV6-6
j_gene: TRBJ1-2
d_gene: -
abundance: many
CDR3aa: CASSYSEGFGYTF
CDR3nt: TGTGCCAGCAGTTACTCGGAGGGATTCGGCTACACCTTC

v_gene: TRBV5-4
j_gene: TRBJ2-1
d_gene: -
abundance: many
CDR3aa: CASSLYDGYYNEQFF
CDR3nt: TGTGCCAGCAGCTTGTATGATGGGTATTACAATGAGCAGTTCTTC

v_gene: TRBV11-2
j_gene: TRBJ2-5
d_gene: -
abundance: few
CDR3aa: CASSLYRQEIEETQYF
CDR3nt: TGTGCCAGCAGCTTATATCGCCAGGAAATCGAAGAGACCCAGTACTTC

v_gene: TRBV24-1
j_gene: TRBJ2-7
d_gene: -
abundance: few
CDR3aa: CATSDSGQRGLQQYF
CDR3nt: TGTGCCACCAGTGACTCGGGACAAAGGGGACTCCAGCAGTACTTC

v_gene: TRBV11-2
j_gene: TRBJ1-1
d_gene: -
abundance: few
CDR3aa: CASSPTYARALSTEAFF
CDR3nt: TGTGCCAGCAGCCCGACCTATGCCCGGGCCTTGAGCACTGAAGCTTTCTTT

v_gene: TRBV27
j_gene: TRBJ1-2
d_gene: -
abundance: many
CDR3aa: CASSYGSRYGYTF
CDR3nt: TGTGCCAGCAGTTACGGCAGTCGGTATGGCTACACCTTC

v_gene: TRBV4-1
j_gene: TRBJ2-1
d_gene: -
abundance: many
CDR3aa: CASSQGSGVGTYNEQFF
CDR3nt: TGCGCCAGCAGCCAAGGGTCTGGGGTAGGAACCTACAATGAGCAGTTCTTC

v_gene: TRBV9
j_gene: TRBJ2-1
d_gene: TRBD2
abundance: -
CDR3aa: CASSQPLGLAGPSSYNEQFF
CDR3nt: TGTGCCAGCAGCCAGCCGTTAGGACTAGCGGGTCCTAGCTCCTACAATGAGCAGTTCTTC

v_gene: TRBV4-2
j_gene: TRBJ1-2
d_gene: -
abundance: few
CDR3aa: CASSQDPDRGYGYTF
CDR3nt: TGTGCCAGCAGCCAAGATCCGGACAGAGGGTATGGCTACACCTTC

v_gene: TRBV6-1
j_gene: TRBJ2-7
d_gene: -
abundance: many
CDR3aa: CASSRTFYEQYF
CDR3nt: TGTGCCAGCAGTCGAACGTTCTACGAGCAGTACTTC

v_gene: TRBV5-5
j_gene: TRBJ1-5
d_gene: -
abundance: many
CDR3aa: CASSLVGGDSNQPQHF
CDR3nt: TGTGCCAGCAGCTTGGTGGGAGGGGATAGCAATCAGCCCCAGCATTTT

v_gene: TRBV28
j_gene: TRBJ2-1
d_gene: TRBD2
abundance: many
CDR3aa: CASSFIIAGSYNEQFF
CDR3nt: TGTGCCAGCAGTTTTATAATAGCGGGCTCCTACAATGAGCAGTTCTTC

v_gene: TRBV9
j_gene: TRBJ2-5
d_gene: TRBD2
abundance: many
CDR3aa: CASSGAGAQYF
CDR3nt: TGTGCCAGCAGCGGAGCGGGAGCCCAGTACTTC

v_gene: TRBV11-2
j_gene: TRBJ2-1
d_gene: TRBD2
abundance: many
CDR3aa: CASSLSLAGGWGYNEQFF
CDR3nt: TGTGCCAGCAGCTTATCACTAGCGGGGGGGTGGGGTTACAATGAGCAGTTCTTC

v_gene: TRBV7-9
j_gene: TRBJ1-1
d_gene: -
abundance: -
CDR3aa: CASTPMGVTGAFF
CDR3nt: TGTGCCAGCACCCCCATGGGGGTCACTGGAGCTTTCTTT

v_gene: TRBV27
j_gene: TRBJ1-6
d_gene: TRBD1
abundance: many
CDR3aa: CASSSFRTGYSPLHF
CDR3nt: TGTGCCAGCAGTTCCTTCCGGACAGGCTATTCACCCCTCCACTTT

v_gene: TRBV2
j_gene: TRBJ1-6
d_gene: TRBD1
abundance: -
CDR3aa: CASIPPGTGNSPLHF
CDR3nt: TGTGCCAGCATTCCTCCCGGGACAGGGAATTCACCCCTCCACTTT